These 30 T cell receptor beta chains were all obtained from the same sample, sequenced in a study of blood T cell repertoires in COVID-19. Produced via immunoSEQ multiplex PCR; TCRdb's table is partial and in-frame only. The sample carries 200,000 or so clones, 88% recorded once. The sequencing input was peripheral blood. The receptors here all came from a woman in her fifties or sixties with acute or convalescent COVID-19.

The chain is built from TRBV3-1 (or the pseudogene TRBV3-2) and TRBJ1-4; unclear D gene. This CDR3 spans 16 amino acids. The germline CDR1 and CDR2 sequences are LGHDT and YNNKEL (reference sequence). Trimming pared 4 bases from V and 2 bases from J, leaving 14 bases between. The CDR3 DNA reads TGTGCCAGCAGCCCCCGGGGTGGAGGTACTAATGAAAAACTGTTTTTT. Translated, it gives CASSPRGGGTNEKLFF.

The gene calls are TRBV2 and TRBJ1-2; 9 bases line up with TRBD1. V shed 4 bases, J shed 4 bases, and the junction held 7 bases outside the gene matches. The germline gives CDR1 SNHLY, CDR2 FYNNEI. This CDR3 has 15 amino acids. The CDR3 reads CASSAQGAGPYGYTF. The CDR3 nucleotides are TGTGCCAGCAGTGCACAGGGGGCCGGTCCCTATGGCTACACCTTC.

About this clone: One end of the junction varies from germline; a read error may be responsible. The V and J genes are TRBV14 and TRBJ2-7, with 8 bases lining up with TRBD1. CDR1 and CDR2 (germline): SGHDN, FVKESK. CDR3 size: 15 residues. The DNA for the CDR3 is TGTGCCAGCAGCCACGCGCTGACAGGGGCCGTGACCGCGGACTTC. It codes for CASSHALTGAVTADF.

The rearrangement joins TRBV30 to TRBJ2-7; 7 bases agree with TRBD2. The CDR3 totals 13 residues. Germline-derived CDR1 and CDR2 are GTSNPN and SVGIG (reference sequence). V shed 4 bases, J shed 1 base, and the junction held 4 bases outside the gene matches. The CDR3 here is CAWTSGGSYEQYF. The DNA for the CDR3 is TGTGCCTGGACTTCGGGGGGTTCCTACGAGCAGTACTTC.

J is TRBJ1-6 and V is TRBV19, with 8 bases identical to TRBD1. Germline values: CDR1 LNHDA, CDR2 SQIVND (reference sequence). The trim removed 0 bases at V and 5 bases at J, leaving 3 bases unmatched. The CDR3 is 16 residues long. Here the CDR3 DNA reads TGTGCCAGTAGTATAGATGCAGGGGGCAATAATTCACCCCTCCACTTT. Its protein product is CASSIDAGGNNSPLHF. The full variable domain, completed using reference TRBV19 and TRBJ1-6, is DGGITQSPKYLFRKEGQNVTLSCEQNLNHDAMYWYRQDPGQGLRLIYYSQIVNDFQKGDIAEGYSVSREKKESFPLTVTSAQKNPTAFYLCASSIDAGGNNSPLHFGNGTRLTVT.

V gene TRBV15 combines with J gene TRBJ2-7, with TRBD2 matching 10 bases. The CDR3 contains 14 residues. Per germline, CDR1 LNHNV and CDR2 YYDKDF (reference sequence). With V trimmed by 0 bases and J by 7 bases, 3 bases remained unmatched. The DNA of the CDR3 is TGTGCCACCAGCAGAGATGCTAGCGGGAGTGAGCAGTACTTC. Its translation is CATSRDASGSEQYF.

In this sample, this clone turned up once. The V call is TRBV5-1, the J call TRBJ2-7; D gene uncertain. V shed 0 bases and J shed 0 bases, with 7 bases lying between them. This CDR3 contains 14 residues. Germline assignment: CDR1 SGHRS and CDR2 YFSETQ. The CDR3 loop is CASSLGAVSYEQYF. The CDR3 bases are TGCGCCAGCAGCTTGGGGGCCGTCTCCTACGAGCAGTACTTC.

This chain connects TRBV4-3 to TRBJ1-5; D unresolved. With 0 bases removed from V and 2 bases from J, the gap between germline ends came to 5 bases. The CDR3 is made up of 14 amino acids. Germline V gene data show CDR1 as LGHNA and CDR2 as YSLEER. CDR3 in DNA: TGCGCCAGCAGCCAAGATCTCGGCAATCAGCCCCAGCATTTT. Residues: CASSQDLGNQPQHF.

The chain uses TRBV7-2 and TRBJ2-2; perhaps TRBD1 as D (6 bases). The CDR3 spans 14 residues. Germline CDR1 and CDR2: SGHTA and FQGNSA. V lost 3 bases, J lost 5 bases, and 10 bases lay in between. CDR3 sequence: CASSLRQVTGELFF. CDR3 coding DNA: TGTGCCAGCAGCTTGAGACAGGTTACCGGGGAGCTGTTTTTT.

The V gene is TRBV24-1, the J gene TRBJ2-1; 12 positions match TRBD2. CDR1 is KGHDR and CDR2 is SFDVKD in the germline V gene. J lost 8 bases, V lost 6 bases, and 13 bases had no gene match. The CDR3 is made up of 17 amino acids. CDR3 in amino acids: CATSPPLTSGSGDEQFF. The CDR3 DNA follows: TGTGCCACCAGTCCGCCCCTGACTAGCGGGAGTGGGGATGAGCAGTTCTTC.

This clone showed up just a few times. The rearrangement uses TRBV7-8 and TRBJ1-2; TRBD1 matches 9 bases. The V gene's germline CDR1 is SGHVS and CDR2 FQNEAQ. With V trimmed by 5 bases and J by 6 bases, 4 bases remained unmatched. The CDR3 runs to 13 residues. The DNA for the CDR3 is TGTGCCAGCAGCCGAGGGACAGGGAATGGCTACACCTTC. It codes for CASSRGTGNGYTF.

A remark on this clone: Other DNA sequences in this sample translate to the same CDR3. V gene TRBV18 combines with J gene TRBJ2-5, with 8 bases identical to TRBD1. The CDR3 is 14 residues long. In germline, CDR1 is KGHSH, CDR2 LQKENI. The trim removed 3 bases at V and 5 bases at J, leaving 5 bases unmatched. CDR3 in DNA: TGTGCCAGCTCACCTCCAGGGGGCCGTGAGACCCAGTACTTC. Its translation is CASSPPGGRETQYF. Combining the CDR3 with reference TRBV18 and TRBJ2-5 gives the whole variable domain NAGVMQNPRHLVRRRGQEARLRCSPMKGHSHVYWYRQLPEEGLKFMVYLQKENIIDESGMPKERFSAEFPKEGPSILRIQQVVRGDSAAYFCASSPPGGRETQYFGPGTRLLVL.

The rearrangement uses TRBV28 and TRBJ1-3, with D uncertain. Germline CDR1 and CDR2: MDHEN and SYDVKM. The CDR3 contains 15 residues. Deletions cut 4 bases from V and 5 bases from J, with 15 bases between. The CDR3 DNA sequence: TGTGCCAGCAGTTCTAGGTCCCTCCAACGAAACACCATATATTTT. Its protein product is CASSSRSLQRNTIYF.

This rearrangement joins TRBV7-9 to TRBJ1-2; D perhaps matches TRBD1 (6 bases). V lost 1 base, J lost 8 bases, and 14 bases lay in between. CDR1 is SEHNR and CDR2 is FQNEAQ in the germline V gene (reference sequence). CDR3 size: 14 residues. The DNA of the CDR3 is TGTGCCAGCAGCTTAGGTGGGGGGGCACGAGGCTACACCTTC. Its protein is CASSLGGGARGYTF.

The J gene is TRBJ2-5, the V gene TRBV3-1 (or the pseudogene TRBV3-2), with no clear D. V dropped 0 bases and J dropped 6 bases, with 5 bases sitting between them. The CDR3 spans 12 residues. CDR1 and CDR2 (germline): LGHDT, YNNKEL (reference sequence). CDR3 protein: CASSQDRKTQYF. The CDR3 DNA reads TGTGCCAGCAGCCAAGACCGTAAGACCCAGTACTTC.

The CDR3 DNA is TGTGCCAGTAGTCCCTCAACGGACAGGGTGGATGGCTACACCTTC. Its protein product is CASSPSTDRVDGYTF. The V call is TRBV19, the J call TRBJ1-2; 8 positions agree with TRBD1. CDR3 length equals 15 residues. Trimming cost V 5 bases and J 6 bases; bases outside gene matches: 11. Per germline, CDR1 LNHDA and CDR2 SQIVND (reference sequence).

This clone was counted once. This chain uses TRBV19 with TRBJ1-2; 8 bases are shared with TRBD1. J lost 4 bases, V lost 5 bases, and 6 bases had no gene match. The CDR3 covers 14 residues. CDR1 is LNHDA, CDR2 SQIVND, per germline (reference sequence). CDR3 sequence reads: CASSFFDRGYGYTF. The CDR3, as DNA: TGTGCCAGTAGTTTCTTCGACAGGGGCTATGGCTACACCTTC.

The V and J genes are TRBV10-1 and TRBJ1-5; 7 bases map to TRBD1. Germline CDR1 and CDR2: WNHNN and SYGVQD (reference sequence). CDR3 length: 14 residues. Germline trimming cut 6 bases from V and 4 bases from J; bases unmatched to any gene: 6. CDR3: CASRGTAKNQPQHF. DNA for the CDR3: TGCGCCAGCAGGGGGACAGCTAAGAATCAGCCCCAGCATTTT.

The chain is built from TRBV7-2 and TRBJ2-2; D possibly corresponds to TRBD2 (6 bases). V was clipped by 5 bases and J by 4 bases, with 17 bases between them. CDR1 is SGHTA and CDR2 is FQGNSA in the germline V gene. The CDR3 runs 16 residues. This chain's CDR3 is CASSPTSNRGTGELFF. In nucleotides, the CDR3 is TGTGCCAGCAGCCCCACTAGCAATAGGGGCACCGGGGAGCTGTTTTTT.

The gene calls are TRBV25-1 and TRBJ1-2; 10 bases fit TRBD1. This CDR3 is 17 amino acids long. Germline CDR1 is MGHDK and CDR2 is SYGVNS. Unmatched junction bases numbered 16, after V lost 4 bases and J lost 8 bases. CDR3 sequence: CASSGSGFAGTGDGYTF. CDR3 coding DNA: TGTGCCAGCAGTGGTTCGGGATTTGCCGGGACAGGGGACGGCTACACCTTC.

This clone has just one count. The CDR3 region has the DNA TGTGCCAGCAGCTTAGGCTCTTTGGGGCCAAATTCACCCCTCCACTTT. Its translation is CASSLGSLGPNSPLHF. The chain employs TRBV7-2 and TRBJ1-6; perhaps TRBD1 as D (5 bases). This CDR3 comprises 16 residues. The germline CDR1 and CDR2 sequences are SGHTA and FQGNSA. V was clipped by 1 base and J by 7 bases, with 14 bases between them.

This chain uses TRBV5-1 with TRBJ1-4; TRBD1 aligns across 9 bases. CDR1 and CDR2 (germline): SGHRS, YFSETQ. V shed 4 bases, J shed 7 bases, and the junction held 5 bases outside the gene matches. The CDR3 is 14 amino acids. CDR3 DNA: TGCGCCAGCAGCATACAGGGGGCAAGTGAAAAACTGTTTTTT. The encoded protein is CASSIQGASEKLFF.

The CDR3 loop is CASSRTVTNSGNTIYF. The CDR3, as DNA: TGTGCCAGCAGCCGGACAGTGACCAACTCTGGAAACACCATATATTTT. The V and J genes are TRBV28 and TRBJ1-3; TRBD1 might be the D (6 bases). The V end was cut by 6 bases, the J end by 0 bases, with 15 bases between. The V gene's germline CDR1 is MDHEN and CDR2 SYDVKM. The CDR3 extends over 16 amino acids.

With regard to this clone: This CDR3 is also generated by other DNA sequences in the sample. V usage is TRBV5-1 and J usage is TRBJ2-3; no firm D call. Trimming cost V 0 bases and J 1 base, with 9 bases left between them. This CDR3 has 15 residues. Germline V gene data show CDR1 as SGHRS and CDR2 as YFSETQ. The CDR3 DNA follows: TGCGCCAGCAGCTTGGCGGTGGCGGGCACAGATACGCAGTATTTT. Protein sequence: CASSLAVAGTDTQYF.

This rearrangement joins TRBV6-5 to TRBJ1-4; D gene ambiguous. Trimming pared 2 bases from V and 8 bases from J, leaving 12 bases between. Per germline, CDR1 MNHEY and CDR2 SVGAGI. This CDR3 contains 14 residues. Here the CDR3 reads CASSYGSGGEKLFF. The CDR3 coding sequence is TGTGCCAGCAGTTACGGGTCCGGCGGGGAAAAACTGTTTTTT.

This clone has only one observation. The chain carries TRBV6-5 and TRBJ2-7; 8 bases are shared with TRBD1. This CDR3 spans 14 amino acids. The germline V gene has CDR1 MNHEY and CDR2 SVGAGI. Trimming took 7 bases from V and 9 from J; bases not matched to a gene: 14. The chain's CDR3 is CASTLDRGRGRQYF. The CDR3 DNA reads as TGTGCCAGCACCCTAGACAGGGGAAGGGGGAGGCAGTACTTC.

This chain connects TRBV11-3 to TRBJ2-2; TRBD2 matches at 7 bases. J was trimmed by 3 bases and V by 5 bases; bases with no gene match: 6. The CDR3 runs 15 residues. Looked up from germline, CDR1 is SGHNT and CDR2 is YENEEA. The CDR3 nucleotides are TGTGCCAGCAGCGGGGGGGAGCTGGACACCGGGGAGCTGTTTTTT. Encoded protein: CASSGGELDTGELFF.

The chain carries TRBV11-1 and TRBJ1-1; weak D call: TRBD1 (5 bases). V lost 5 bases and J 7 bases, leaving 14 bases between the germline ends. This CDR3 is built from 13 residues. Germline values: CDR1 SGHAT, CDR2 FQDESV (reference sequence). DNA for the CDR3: TGTGCCAGCAGCGTAGACCGGGGGTTTGAAGCTTTCTTT. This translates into CASSVDRGFEAFF.

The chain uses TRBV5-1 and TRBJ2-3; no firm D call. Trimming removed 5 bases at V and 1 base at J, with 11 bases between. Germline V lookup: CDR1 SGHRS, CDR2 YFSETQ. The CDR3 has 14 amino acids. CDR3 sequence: CASSSTAGTDTQYF. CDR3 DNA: TGCGCCAGCAGTTCTACAGCAGGCACAGATACGCAGTATTTT.

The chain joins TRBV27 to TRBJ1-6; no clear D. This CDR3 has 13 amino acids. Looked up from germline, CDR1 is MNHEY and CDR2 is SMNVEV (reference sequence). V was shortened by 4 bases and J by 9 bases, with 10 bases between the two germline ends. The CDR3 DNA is TGTGCCAGCAGTTACCAATCGGGTTCACCCCTCCACTTT. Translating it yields CASSYQSGSPLHF.